This section outlines one T cell receptor beta chain sequence together with its context. This record comes from a study of blood T cell repertoires in COVID-19. Overall study: Samples representing acute and convalescent COVID-19 were sourced from the United States, Italy and Spain.

As originally analysed: Amplified reference gene primers provided the basis for estimating nucleated cell counts. The method was immunoSEQ multiplex PCR; TCRdb's version includes in-frame clones alone and lacks a portion of them. V and J calls and clone size are copied from that table; D and trimming were computed from the DNA. The table shows about 140,000 clones, with roughly 85% occurring only once. This receptor was obtained from a man between 60 and 75 years old with acute or convalescent COVID-19. The sequencing input was peripheral blood.

The CDR3 coding sequence is TGTGCCTGGAGTATTTTGACAGGGACGATGAGAATTGAAGCTTTCTTT. This sequence encodes CAWSILTGTMRIEAFF. The rearrangement joins TRBV30 to TRBJ1-1; TRBD1 matches at 7 bases. The germline gives CDR1 GTSNPN, CDR2 SVGIG (reference sequence). The V gene end was trimmed by 2 bases and the J gene end by 7 bases; junction bases not matched to a gene: 16. This CDR3 contains 16 residues.